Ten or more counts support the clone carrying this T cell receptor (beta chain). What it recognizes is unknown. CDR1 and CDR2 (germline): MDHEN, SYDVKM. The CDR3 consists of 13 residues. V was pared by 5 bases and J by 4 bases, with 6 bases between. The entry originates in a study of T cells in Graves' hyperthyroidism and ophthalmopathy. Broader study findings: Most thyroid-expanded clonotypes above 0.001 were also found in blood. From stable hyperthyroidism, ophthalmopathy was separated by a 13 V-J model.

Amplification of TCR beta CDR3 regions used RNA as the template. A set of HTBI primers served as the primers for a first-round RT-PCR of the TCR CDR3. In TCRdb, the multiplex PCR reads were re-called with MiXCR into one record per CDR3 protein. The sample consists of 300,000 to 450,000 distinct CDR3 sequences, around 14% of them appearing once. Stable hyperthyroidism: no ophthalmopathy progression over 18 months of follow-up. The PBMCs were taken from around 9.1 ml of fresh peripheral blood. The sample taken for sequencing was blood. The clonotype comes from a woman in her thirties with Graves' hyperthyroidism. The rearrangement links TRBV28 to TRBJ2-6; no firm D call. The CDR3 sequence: CASSQRGANVLTF. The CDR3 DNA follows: TGTGCCAGCAGTCAGAGGGGGGCCAACGTCCTGACTTTC.